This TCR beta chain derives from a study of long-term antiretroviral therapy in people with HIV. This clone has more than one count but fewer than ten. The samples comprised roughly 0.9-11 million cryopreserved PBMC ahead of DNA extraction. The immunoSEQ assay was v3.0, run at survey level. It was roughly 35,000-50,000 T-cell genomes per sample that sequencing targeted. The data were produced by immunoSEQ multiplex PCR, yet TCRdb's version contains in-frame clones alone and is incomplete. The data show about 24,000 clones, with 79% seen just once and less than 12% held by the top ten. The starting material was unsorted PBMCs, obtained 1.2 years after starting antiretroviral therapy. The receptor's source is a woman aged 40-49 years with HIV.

The DNA of the CDR3 is TGCGCCAGCAGCCAAGAGGGACAGCCGAACACTGAAGCTTTCTTT. This codes for CASSQEGQPNTEAFF. The genes are TRBV4-1 and TRBJ1-1; 7 bases are shared with TRBD1. Trimming at V came to 0 bases and at J to 1 base, leaving 2 bases not matched to a gene. This CDR3 is 15 amino acids long. Germline V lookup: CDR1 MGHRA, CDR2 YSYEKL.